A single sample is the source of the 13 T cell receptor beta chains below, sequenced in a study of Graves' ophthalmopathy and Graves' hyperthyroidism. Amplified material comprised TCR beta CDR3 regions derived from RNA transcripts. The first-round RT-PCR employed HTBI primers together with the Qiagen OneStep RT-PCR kit. A multiplex PCR was then performed as the second round. TCRdb re-derived calls from the multiplex PCR reads in MiXCR, one entry per CDR3 protein. This sample has hundreds of thousands of distinct CDR3 sequences; roughly 21% occur once, and the top ten carry 2.5% to 3.5%. Source material: peripheral blood. Source of these receptors: a woman under 30 with stable Graves' hyperthyroidism.

This clonotype was seen a few times. The rearrangement joins TRBV28 to TRBJ2-7; 10 nucleotides match TRBD1. J lost 5 bases, V lost 4 bases, and 5 bases had no gene match. Germline V CDR1 and CDR2: MDHEN, SYDVKM. This CDR3 has 14 amino acids. CDR3 in DNA: TGTGCCAGCAGTTCATTGGGGACAGGGGACGAGCAGTACTTC. The encoded protein is CASSSLGTGDEQYF.

This clonotype was detected ten times or more. The J gene is TRBJ2-2, the V gene TRBV11-1; 9 bases match TRBD2. Germline V gives CDR1 SGHAT, CDR2 FQDESV (reference sequence). This CDR3 is 16 amino acids long. Unmatched junction bases numbered 10, after V lost 4 bases and J lost 7 bases. The CDR3 nucleotides are TGTGCCAGCAGCTACCCGGGGACTAGCTGGGTCGGGGAGCTGTTTTTT. It specifies CASSYPGTSWVGELFF.

This clonotype was seen repeatedly, ten times or more. The chain recombines TRBV10-3 with TRBJ2-7; D might be TRBD1 (7 bases). The V gene lost 6 bases and the J gene lost 3 bases, with 18 bases spanning the gap. The CDR3 is made up of 15 amino acids. Germline V gene data show CDR1 as ENHRY and CDR2 as SYGVKD. CDR3 sequence (DNA): TGTGCCATCAGCGGAGGGGGCCCAAGAGGCTACGAGCAGTACTTC. Encoded protein: CAISGGGPRGYEQYF.

This clonotype was seen ten or more times. The chain links TRBV30 to TRBJ2-3; TRBD1 agrees at 9 bases. Germline V lookup: CDR1 GTSNPN, CDR2 SVGIG (reference sequence). This CDR3 has 15 amino acids. J gave up 3 bases and V 0 bases, and 4 bases lay outside the gene matches. This CDR3 reads CAWSVQGADTDTQYF. In nucleotides, the CDR3 is TGTGCCTGGAGTGTACAGGGGGCTGATACAGATACGCAGTATTTT.

The sample holds a few counts of this clonotype. The chain has TRBV15 and TRBJ1-5; the D gene is possibly TRBD1 (5 bases). The CDR3 spans 17 residues. Trimming shortened V by 0 bases and J by 4 bases, and 16 bases separated the two germline ends. Looked up from germline, CDR1 is LNHNV and CDR2 is YYDKDF (reference sequence). The CDR3 loop reads CATSRDSSREENQPQHF. In DNA, the CDR3 is TGTGCCACCAGCAGAGATTCGAGCAGGGAGGAGAATCAGCCCCAGCATTTT.

This clonotype has at least ten counts. The chain is built from TRBV24-1 and TRBJ2-5; no firm D call. V gave up 3 bases and J gave up 5 bases, with 9 bases separating them. The CDR3 extends over 13 amino acids. Germline CDR1 KGHDR, CDR2 SFDVKD. CDR3 coding DNA: TGTGCCACCAGTGATGATAGATGGGAGACCCAGTACTTC. Its translation is CATSDDRWETQYF.

As for this clonotype: The CDR3 does not close with the conserved phenylalanine or tryptophan, likely indicating a read error. Because the CDR3's place on the DNA is in doubt, the DNA is left out and the CDR3 is given as listed by TCRdb. V gene TRBV7-9 combines with J gene TRBJ2-7; the table's D gene call, TRBD2, was not cross checked with the DNA. Germline CDR1 and CDR2: SEHNR and FQNEAQ (reference sequence). The CDR3 spans 12 residues, counting both ends. CDR3 loop: CASSERTDEQWL.

This clonotype has more than one count but fewer than ten. The chain joins TRBV30 to TRBJ1-2, with D uncertain. The germline V and J ends were trimmed by 1 base and 8 bases, with 11 bases remaining between them. The CDR3 has 12 amino acids. Looked up from germline, CDR1 is GTSNPN and CDR2 is SVGIG (reference sequence). CDR3 in amino acids: CAWSAGPTGYTF. The CDR3 bases are TGTGCCTGGAGTGCCGGGCCTACGGGCTACACCTTC.

Many counts were recorded for this clonotype. V usage is TRBV28 and J usage is TRBJ1-1, with no clear D. The CDR3 consists of 13 residues. V was pared by 5 bases and J by 6 bases, with 13 bases between. Germline V CDR1 and CDR2: MDHEN, SYDVKM. For the CDR3, the DNA is TGTGCCAGCAGTCCTCAACAGAGGGCTGAAGCTTTCTTT. It codes for CASSPQQRAEAFF. The entire variable domain, with the rest obtained from reference TRBV28 and TRBJ1-1, is as follows: DVKVTQSSRYLVKRTGEKVFLECVQDMDHENMFWYRQDPGLGLRLIYFSYDVKMKEKGDIPEGYSVSREKKERFSLILESASTNQTSMYLCASSPQQRAEAFFGQGTRLTVV.

The chain employs TRBV27 and TRBJ1-1, with D uncertain. This CDR3 contains 18 residues. Per germline, CDR1 MNHEY and CDR2 SMNVEV (reference sequence). Trimming cost V 7 bases and J 0 bases, with 24 bases left between them. For the CDR3, the DNA is TGTGCCAGCACCTTAGTCGGGGTAGGAGGCCCACTGAACACTGAAGCTTTCTTT. Translation gives CASTLVGVGGPLNTEAFF.

Many counts were recorded for this clonotype. This sequence joins TRBV20-1 and TRBJ1-5, with 8 bases lining up with TRBD1. Germline loops: CDR1 DFQATT, CDR2 SNEGSKA (reference sequence). This CDR3 contains 13 residues. The trim removed 6 bases at V and 7 bases at J, leaving 8 bases unmatched. The CDR3 loop is CSARQGFGQPQHF. In DNA, the CDR3 is TGCAGTGCCCGACAGGGGTTCGGGCAGCCCCAGCATTTT.

The chain couples TRBV15 to TRBJ2-5; the D gene is possibly TRBD2 (5 bases). The CDR3 is 15 residues long. Germline V gives CDR1 LNHNV, CDR2 YYDKDF (reference sequence). V lost 3 bases and J 4 bases, leaving 15 bases between the germline ends. CDR3 in DNA: TGTGCCACCAGCAGTTCCCCTAGCAGGCGAGAGACCCAGTACTTC. It is translated as CATSSSPSRRETQYF.

This clonotype was counted many times. The rearrangement joins TRBV25-1 to TRBJ1-3, with 8 bases fitting TRBD1. Germline assignment: CDR1 MGHDK and CDR2 SYGVNS. CDR3 length: 14 amino acids. Losses at the gene ends were 6 bases for V and 4 bases for J; bases not matched to a gene: 5. The CDR3 sequence is CASRGRGLGNTIYF. The CDR3 DNA follows: TGTGCCAGCAGGGGCAGGGGGCTAGGAAACACCATATATTTT.